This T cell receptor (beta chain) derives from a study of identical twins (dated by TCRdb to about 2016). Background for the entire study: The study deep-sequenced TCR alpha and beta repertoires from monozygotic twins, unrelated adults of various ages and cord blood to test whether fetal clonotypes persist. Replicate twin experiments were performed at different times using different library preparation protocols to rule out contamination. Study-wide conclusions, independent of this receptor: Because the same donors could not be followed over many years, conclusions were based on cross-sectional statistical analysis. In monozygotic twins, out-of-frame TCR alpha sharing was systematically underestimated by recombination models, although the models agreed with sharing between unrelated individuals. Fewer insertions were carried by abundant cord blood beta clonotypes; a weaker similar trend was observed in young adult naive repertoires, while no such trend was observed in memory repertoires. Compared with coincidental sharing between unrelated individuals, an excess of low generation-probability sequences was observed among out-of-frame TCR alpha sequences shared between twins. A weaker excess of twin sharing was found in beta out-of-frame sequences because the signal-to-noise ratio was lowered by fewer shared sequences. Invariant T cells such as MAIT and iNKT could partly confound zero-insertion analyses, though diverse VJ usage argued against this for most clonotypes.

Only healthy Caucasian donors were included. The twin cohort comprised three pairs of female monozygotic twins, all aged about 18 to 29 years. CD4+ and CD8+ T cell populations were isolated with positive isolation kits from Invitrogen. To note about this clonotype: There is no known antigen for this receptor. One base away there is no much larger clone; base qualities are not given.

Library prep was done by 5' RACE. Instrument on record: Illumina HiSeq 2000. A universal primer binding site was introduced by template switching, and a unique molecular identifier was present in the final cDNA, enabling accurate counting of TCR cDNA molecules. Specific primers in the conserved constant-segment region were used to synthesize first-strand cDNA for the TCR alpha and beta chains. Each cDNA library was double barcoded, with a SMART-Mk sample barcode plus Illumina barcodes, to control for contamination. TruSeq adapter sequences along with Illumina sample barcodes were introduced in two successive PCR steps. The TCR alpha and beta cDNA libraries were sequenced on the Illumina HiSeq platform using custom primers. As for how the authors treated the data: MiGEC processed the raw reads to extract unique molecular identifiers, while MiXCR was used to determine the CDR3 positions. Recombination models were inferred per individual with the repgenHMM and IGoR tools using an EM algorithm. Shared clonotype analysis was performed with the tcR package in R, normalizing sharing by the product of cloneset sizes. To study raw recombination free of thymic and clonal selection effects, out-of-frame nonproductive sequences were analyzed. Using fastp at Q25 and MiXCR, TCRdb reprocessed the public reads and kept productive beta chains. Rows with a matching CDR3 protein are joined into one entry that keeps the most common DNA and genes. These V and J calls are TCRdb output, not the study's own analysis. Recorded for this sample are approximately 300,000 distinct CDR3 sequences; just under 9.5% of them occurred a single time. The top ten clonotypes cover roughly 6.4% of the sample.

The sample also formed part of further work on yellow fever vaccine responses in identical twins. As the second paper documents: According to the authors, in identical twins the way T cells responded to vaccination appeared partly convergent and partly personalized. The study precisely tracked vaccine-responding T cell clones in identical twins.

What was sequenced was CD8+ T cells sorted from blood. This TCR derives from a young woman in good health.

The CDR3 in this case is CASSPLSPYGYTF. The DNA sequence is given as TGTGCCAGCAGCCCGTTGTCACCCTATGGCTACACCTTC. The chain links TRBV7-9 with TRBJ1-2, with no D gene named confidently. Taken from the germline V gene (reference sequence), the CDR1 and CDR2 loops are SEHNR and FQNEAQ. Trimming costs V 5 bases and J 4 bases, and their ends lie 11 bases apart. The CDR3 contains 13 residues, cysteine and phenylalanine counted. Just CDR3 DNA is preserved here, 39 bases in frame from base 1.